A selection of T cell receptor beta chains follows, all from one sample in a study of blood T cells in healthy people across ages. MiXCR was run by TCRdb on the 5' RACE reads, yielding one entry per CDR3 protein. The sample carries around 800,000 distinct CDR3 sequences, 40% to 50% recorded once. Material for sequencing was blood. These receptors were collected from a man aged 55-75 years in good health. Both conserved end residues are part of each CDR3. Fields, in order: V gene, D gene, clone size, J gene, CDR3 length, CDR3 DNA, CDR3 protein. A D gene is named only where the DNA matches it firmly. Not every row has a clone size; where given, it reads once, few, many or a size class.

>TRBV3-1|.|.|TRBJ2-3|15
TGTGCCAGCAGCCAAGTAGAGAGCGTCGCAGATACGCAGTATTTT
CASSQVESVADTQYF
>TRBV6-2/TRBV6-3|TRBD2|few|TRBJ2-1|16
TGTGCCAGCAGTGGAAACGGGGGGGCATCCTACAATGAGCAGTTCTTC
CASSGNGGASYNEQFF
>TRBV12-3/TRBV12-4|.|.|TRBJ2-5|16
TGTGCCAGCACCCACCAGGGGAGAACTAACTTTGGGACCCAGTACTTC
CASTHQGRTNFGTQYF
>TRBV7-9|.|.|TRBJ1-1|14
TGTGCCAGCAGCACCACCTCGAGGAACACTGAAGCTTTCTTT
CASSTTSRNTEAFF
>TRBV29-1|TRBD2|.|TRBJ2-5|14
TGCAGCGCGCGGGGGAGGACTAGCGCCGAGACCCAGTACTTC
CSARGRTSAETQYF
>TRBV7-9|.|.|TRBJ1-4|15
TGTGCCAGCAGCCCCCCGACAGGAACTAATGAAAAACTGTTTTTT
CASSPPTGTNEKLFF
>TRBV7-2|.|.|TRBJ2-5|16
TGTGCCAGCAGCTTATCCGGGGCGGGCCTCCAAGAGACCCAGTACTTC
CASSLSGAGLQETQYF
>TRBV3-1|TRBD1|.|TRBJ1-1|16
TGTGCCAGCAGCGAGGGGGCGGCCGGATTGAACACTGAAGCTTTCTTT
CASSEGAAGLNTEAFF
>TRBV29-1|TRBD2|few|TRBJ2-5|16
TGCAGCGTTGAAGAGGGGAGACTAGCGGGGGTTGAGACCCAGTACTTC
CSVEEGRLAGVETQYF
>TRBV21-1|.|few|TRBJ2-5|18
TGTGCCAGCAGCAGCAAACCCGGAAGATGGGGGGCGAGGGAGACCCAGTACTTC
CASSSKPGRWGARETQYF
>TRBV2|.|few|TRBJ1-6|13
TGTGCCAGCAGTGAAGCGCTTCTATCTCCCCTCCACTTT
CASSEALLSPLHF
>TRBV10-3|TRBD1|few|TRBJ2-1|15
TGTGCCATCAGGGCCGGGACAGGAATTAACAATGAGCAGTTCTTC
CAIRAGTGINNEQFF
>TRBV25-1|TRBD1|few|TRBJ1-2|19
TGTGCCAGCAGTTCCCGGCGAGGACAGGGGCCGTCTAAGGAGTATGGCTACACCTTC
CASSSRRGQGPSKEYGYTF
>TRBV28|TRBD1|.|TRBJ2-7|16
TGTGCCAGCAGTTTCGTTGCGGCAGGGGGCACCTACGAGCAGTACTTC
CASSFVAAGGTYEQYF
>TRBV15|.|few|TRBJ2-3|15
TGTGCCACCAGCAGAGGTGGATCCCCGACAGATACGCAGTATTTT
CATSRGGSPTDTQYF
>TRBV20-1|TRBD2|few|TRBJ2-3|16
TGCAGTGCTAGAGATATAGCGGGGTCCTCCACAGATACGCAGTATTTT
CSARDIAGSSTDTQYF
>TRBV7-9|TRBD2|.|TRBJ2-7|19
TGTGCCAGCAGCTTAGTACACCAGGCCCTAGCGGAAAGCTCCTACGAGCAGTACTTC
CASSLVHQALAESSYEQYF
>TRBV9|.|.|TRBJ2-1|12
TGTGCCAGCAGCGTAGATGGAGGGACCCAGTTCTTC
CASSVDGGTQFF
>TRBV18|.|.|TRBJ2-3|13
TGTGCCAGCTCACCGGGTCAACCAGATACGCAGTATTTT
CASSPGQPDTQYF
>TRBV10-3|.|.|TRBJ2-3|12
TGTGCCACCGCGGACGGCACAGATACGCAGTATTTT
CATADGTDTQYF
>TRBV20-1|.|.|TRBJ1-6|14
TGCAGTGCTAGAGTAGTGGCAGGTGGATCACCCCTCCACTTT
CSARVVAGGSPLHF
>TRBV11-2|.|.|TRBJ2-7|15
TGTGCCAGCAGCTTAGATCTGCAGGGTCCCTACGAGCAGTACTTC
CASSLDLQGPYEQYF
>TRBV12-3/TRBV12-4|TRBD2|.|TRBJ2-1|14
TGTGCCAGCAGCCGGACTAGCGTGGACGATGAGCAGTTCTTC
CASSRTSVDDEQFF
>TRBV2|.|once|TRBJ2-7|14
TGTGCCAGCAGGCTGGATGGAAAGACCTACGAGCAGTACTTC
CASRLDGKTYEQYF
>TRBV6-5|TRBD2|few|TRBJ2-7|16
TGTGCCAGCAGGACCTTGACTAGCGGGGCCTCCTACGAGCAGTACTTC
CASRTLTSGASYEQYF
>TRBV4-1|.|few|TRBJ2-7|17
TGCGCCAGCAGCCATGCCGACAGCTTACCGGAGGCCTACGAGCAGTACTTC
CASSHADSLPEAYEQYF
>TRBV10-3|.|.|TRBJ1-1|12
TGTGCCATCAGTGATCCACCCAGTGAAGCTTTCTTT
CAISDPPSEAFF
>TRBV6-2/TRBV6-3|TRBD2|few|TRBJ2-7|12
TGTGCCAGCAAATGGAGCGGGGACGAGCAGTACTTC
CASKWSGDEQYF
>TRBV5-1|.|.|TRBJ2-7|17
TGCGCCAGCAGCGCAGGCAGGCCGACAACGTCCTCCTACGAGCAGTACTTC
CASSAGRPTTSSYEQYF
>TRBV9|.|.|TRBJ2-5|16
TGTGCCAGCAGCTTTGGTTGGGAAATGCTACAAGAGACCCAGTACTTC
CASSFGWEMLQETQYF
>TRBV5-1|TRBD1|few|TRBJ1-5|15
TGCGCCAGCAGCTCCGGGACAGGGGCCAATCAGCCCCAGCATTTT
CASSSGTGANQPQHF
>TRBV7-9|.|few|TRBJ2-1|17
TGTGCCAGCAGCCGTCCCAATGGGGGCGGCCCCTACAATGAGCAGTTCTTC
CASSRPNGGGPYNEQFF
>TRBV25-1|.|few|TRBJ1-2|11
TGTGCCAGCAGTCGAGAAAGTGGCTACACCTTC
CASSRESGYTF
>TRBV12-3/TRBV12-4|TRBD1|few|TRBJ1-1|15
TGTGCCAGCAGTTTAAGGGGACAGGGGGACACTGAAGCTTTCTTT
CASSLRGQGDTEAFF
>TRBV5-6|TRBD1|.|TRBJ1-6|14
TGTGCCAGCAGCTTGGAGACAGGGGCGTCACCCCTCCACTTT
CASSLETGASPLHF
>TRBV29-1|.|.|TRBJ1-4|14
TGCAGCGTTGGGGACGGCGCAACTAATGAAAAACTGTTTTTT
CSVGDGATNEKLFF
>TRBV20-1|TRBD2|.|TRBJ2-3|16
TGCAGTGCTAGAGATCGGACTAGCGGGGAGATAGATACGCAGTATTTT
CSARDRTSGEIDTQYF
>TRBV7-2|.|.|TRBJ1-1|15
TGTGCCAGCAGCCCCCGAGGACAGTTGAACACTGAAGCTTTCTTT
CASSPRGQLNTEAFF
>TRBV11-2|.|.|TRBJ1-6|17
TGTGCCAGCAGCTTGGAGACAAGATATAGGGTTAATTCACCCCTCCACTTT
CASSLETRYRVNSPLHF
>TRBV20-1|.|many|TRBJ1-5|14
TGCAGTGCTACCACAGTGGATTCCAATCAGCCCCAGCATTTT
CSATTVDSNQPQHF
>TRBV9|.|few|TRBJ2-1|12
TGTGCCAGCAGCGTAGGGGGAGGTTGGCAGTTCTTC
CASSVGGGWQFF
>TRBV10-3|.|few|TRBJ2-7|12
TGTGCCATCAGTGAGTTCAGGGACGAGCAGTACTTC
CAISEFRDEQYF
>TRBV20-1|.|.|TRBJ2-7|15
TGCAGTGCTAGACTTCACAAGACAGCTACCTACGAGCAGTACTTC
CSARLHKTATYEQYF
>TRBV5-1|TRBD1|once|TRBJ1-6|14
TGCGCCAGCAGCCGGAACAGGGGCAATTCACCCCTCCACTTT
CASSRNRGNSPLHF
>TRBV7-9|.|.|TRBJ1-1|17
TGTGCCAGCAGCTTCAATGAAGCTGGGGCTCCCAGGACTGAAGCTTTCTTT
CASSFNEAGAPRTEAFF
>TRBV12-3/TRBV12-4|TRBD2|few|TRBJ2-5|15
TGTGCCAGCAGTTTAATAGCGGGGGGGCCAAAGGAGCAGTACTTC
CASSLIAGGPKEQYF
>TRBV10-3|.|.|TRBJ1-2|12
TGTGCCATCAGCCAAACTAACTATGGCTACACCTTC
CAISQTNYGYTF
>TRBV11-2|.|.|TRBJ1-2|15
TGTGCTAGCAGCCCTCGGCAGGATCCCGGCTATGGCTACACCTTC
CASSPRQDPGYGYTF
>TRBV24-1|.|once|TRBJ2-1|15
TGTGCCACCAGTGGATCAACCGGGGCTATTGATGAGCAGTTCTTC
CATSGSTGAIDEQFF
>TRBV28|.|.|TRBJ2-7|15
TGTGCCAGCAGCTCCTCGGGGGACCGAGACTACGAGCAGTACTTC
CASSSSGDRDYEQYF
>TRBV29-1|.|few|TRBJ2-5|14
TGCAGCGTTGTATCCCCCGCAGGGGCAAAGACCCAGTACTTC
CSVVSPAGAKTQYF
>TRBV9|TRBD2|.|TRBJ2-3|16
TGTGCCAGCAGCGTACTAGCGGGGGCCCGCACAGATACGCAGTATTTT
CASSVLAGARTDTQYF
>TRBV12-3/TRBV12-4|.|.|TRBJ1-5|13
TGTGCCAGCAGCCCGGATGAGTTTCAGCCCCAGCATTTT
CASSPDEFQPQHF
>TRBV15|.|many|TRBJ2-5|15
TGTGCCACCAGCAGAGCCTATGTAGGGGGGGAGACCCAGTACTTC
CATSRAYVGGETQYF
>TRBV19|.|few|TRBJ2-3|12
TGTGCCAGTAGTATCCGGGCAGATACGCAGTATTTT
CASSIRADTQYF
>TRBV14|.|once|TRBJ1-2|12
TGTGCCAGCAGCCAAGTCGCCCGGCCCGCAACCTTC
CASSQVARPATF